The rows below give T cell receptor beta chains drawn from one sample of a study of cytomegalovirus exposure and HLA in healthy donors. Profiling relied on immunoSEQ multiplex PCR, and the TCRdb table lists in-frame clones only, not all of them. The sample records some 100,000 clones, roughly 86% being singletons. The sequenced sample was PBMCs. The source is a woman in her late teens or twenties in good health and CMV-seronegative. CDR3s include the opening cysteine and the closing phenylalanine or tryptophan. D genes are given only for firm matches.

CDR3 protein,V gene,D gene,J gene
CASSRRIPGQRLSYGYTF,TRBV7-9,TRBD1,TRBJ1-2
CASSLLDSTVRGSGYTF,TRBV5-4,NA,TRBJ1-2
CASSTRGSTEAFF,TRBV5-1,NA,TRBJ1-1
CASSNLAGGPDTQYF,TRBV9,TRBD2,TRBJ2-3
CASSLGVTGAGNTIYF,TRBV5-1,TRBD1,TRBJ1-3
CASSFRDRYNEQFF,TRBV5-6,TRBD1,TRBJ2-1
CSVERTDSYSYEQYF,TRBV29-1,NA,TRBJ2-7
CASSWSTGTLDYGYTF,TRBV28,NA,TRBJ1-2
CASSDNGKLFF,TRBV6-5,NA,TRBJ1-4
CASRLSGYNEQFF,TRBV11-1,NA,TRBJ2-1
CASSVVLVAQYF,TRBV6-1,NA,TRBJ2-5
CASNEQGLGQPQHF,TRBV28,TRBD1,TRBJ1-5
CASSQERYDPNTEAFF,TRBV4-2,NA,TRBJ1-1
CASSSGLREKLFF,TRBV28,NA,TRBJ1-4
CASSQAWGGTTGELFF,TRBV4-3,TRBD2,TRBJ2-2
CASSVGVGTGSYEQYF,TRBV9,TRBD1,TRBJ2-7
CASSPRGQGAWEQYF,TRBV27,TRBD1,TRBJ2-7
CASTEGPMNTEAFF,TRBV6-1,NA,TRBJ1-1
CASRPDSYSYNEQFF,TRBV5-4,NA,TRBJ2-1
CASSLLRDTIYF,TRBV7-8,NA,TRBJ1-3
CASSLKGVRNTEAFF,TRBV28,NA,TRBJ1-1
CAWSGTSASYEQYF,TRBV30,TRBD2,TRBJ2-7
CASSSPGGHEQYF,TRBV28,NA,TRBJ2-7
CASSLGRGGFTDTQYF,TRBV9,TRBD2,TRBJ2-3
CASSIVEGVGFYNEQFF,TRBV19,NA,TRBJ2-1
CASSVGPGGTDTQYF,TRBV9,NA,TRBJ2-3